The entry that follows covers one TCR beta chain sequence. The antigen is unknown. Trimming cost V 3 bases and J 4 bases, with 8 bases left between them. CDR1 LNHDA and CDR2 SQIVND come from the germline V gene (reference sequence). The CDR3 sequence is 13 residues long. Unstimulated regulatory T cells (CD4+CD25+CD127-), CD4+CD25- non-regulatory cells, CD4 and CD8 cells were FACS-sorted from thawed PBMCs. This record comes from a study of Tregs in tolerant kidney transplant recipients. Broader study findings: Tregs expanded with activated donor B cells seemed most donor-specific. Findings come from small patient numbers and require larger validation. Biological reproducibility was not directly addressed, but technical replication error appeared minimal.

The protocol was immunoSEQ multiplex PCR, while the TCRdb copy is restricted to in-frame clones and leaves out a portion. This sample has 200,000 to 300,000 clones, with roughly 80% found just once. The sequencing input was CD4+ T cells from blood. This chain connects TRBV19 to TRBJ2-3; D remains unclear. The sequence was obtained from a human donor in good health. The CDR3 bases are TGTGCCAGTAGTATCTTTACCGCAGATACGCAGTATTTT. This gives the protein CASSIFTADTQYF.